The sequence of this TCR beta chain was determined in a study of radiotherapy plus CTLA-4 blockade in lung cancer listed by TCRdb under 2018. Regarding the complete study: Among enrolled patients, about 19% had an objective response and 25% to 35% reached disease control.

In this study, focal radiation therapy paired with CTLA-4 blockade (ipilimumab) was tested in patients who had chemo-refractory metastatic non-small-cell lung cancer. In regard to this clone: There is no known antigen for this receptor. No base quality values were provided; no much bigger clone lies one nucleotide off.

Results and caveats for the whole study, not just this receptor: The strongest predictors of response, as reported, were early dynamic changes in blood T cell clones along with a rise in serum interferon-beta after radiation. TCR clones derived from tumors expanded in peripheral blood after treatment with radiotherapy and ipilimumab.

Library method: the immunoSEQ multiplex PCR assay. TCRdb's version of the immuneACCESS table is confined to in-frame rearrangements and falls short of the full clone set. An unresolved V gene accounts for under half of the shortfall where checked; the remainder is of unknown origin. The sample table contains about 120,000 clones; only one count was recorded for over 80% of them. The ten largest clones add up to 6.9% of the sample. This receptor was taken from a human donor with non-small cell lung cancer that progressed on radiotherapy plus ipilimumab. Material: peripheral blood, obtained from a patient treated with radiotherapy plus ipilimumab.

The nucleotides are TGTGCCAGCACGGACACCGAATACGAGCAGTACTTC. This yields the protein CASTDTEYEQYF. This chain is built from TRBV25-1 and TRBJ2-5, with TRBD1 as a weak D call on 5 bases. The J call may be wrong; the DNA end is better matched by TRBJ2-7. CDR1 and CDR2 are drawn from the germline V gene: MGHDK, SYGVNS. From its cysteine to its phenylalanine, the CDR3 spans 12 amino acids. Left in the record is the CDR3 DNA by itself, 36 bases read in frame from the first base.